These T cell receptor beta chains were read from a single sample in a study of shared clonotypes between healthy human individuals. Only in-frame clones appear in the TCRdb table, and some are missing; sequencing was by immunoSEQ multiplex PCR. There are 450,000 to 500,000 clones in the sample; 81% occur only once, and roughly 13% lies in the top ten. Sequenced: PBMCs. These receptors originate from a woman aged 40 to 50 in good health. Some clones in this sample may be carry-over from other donors' samples. Each CDR3 is given with its conserved first and last residue. The order of the fields is D gene, V gene, J gene, clone size, CDR3 protein, CDR3 DNA. A D gene is named only where the DNA matches it firmly. Part of the rows lack a size; the others show once, few, many or a class for expanded clones.

d_gene: -
v_gene: TRBV4-2
j_gene: TRBJ2-3
abundance: -
CDR3aa: CASSQDWPDTQYF
CDR3nt: TGTGCCAGCAGCCAAGATTGGCCAGATACGCAGTATTTT

d_gene: TRBD2
v_gene: TRBV5-8
j_gene: TRBJ2-1
abundance: -
CDR3aa: CASSLSSGRISYNEQFF
CDR3nt: TGTGCCAGCAGCTTGTCTAGCGGGAGGATCTCCTACAATGAGCAGTTCTTC

d_gene: TRBD1
v_gene: TRBV18
j_gene: TRBJ2-7
abundance: -
CDR3aa: CASSPEGTGGFEQYF
CDR3nt: TGTGCCAGCTCACCAGAGGGGACAGGGGGCTTCGAGCAGTACTTC

d_gene: TRBD1
v_gene: TRBV4-3
j_gene: TRBJ1-2
abundance: -
CDR3aa: CASSQAPRDRGGYTF
CDR3nt: TGCGCCAGCAGCCAAGCCCCCCGGGACAGGGGTGGCTACACCTTC

d_gene: TRBD2
v_gene: TRBV18
j_gene: TRBJ2-1
abundance: -
CDR3aa: CASSPAGGQSDEQFF
CDR3nt: TGTGCCAGCTCACCAGCGGGAGGTCAATCTGACGAGCAGTTCTTC

d_gene: TRBD1
v_gene: TRBV4-2
j_gene: TRBJ2-7
abundance: -
CDR3aa: CASSQEVRTGGTYEQYF
CDR3nt: TGTGCCAGCAGCCAAGAAGTACGGACAGGGGGCACCTACGAGCAGTACTTC

d_gene: TRBD1
v_gene: TRBV5-1
j_gene: TRBJ1-1
abundance: -
CDR3aa: CASGKDRGTAEAFF
CDR3nt: TGCGCCAGCGGCAAGGACAGGGGTACGGCTGAAGCTTTCTTT

d_gene: -
v_gene: TRBV6-1
j_gene: TRBJ1-2
abundance: -
CDR3aa: CASIPGPDPTYGYTF
CDR3nt: TGTGCCAGCATTCCAGGACCAGACCCCACCTATGGCTACACCTTC

d_gene: -
v_gene: TRBV5-1
j_gene: TRBJ1-1
abundance: -
CDR3aa: CASSRDTQNTEAFF
CDR3nt: TGCGCCAGCAGTCGGGACACACAGAACACTGAAGCTTTCTTT

d_gene: TRBD1
v_gene: TRBV10-2
j_gene: TRBJ1-1
abundance: few
CDR3aa: CASSANRGREAFF
CDR3nt: TGCGCCAGCAGTGCGAACAGGGGGCGTGAAGCTTTCTTT

d_gene: -
v_gene: TRBV11-2
j_gene: TRBJ2-3
abundance: -
CDR3aa: CASGTGATTDTQYF
CDR3nt: TGTGCCAGCGGGACGGGGGCCACCACAGATACGCAGTATTTT

d_gene: -
v_gene: TRBV5-1
j_gene: TRBJ2-7
abundance: -
CDR3aa: CASSFRGKRDEQYF
CDR3nt: TGCGCCAGCAGCTTCCGGGGTAAACGGGACGAGCAGTACTTC

d_gene: -
v_gene: TRBV6-6
j_gene: TRBJ1-3
abundance: -
CDR3aa: CASSKGTTGSGNTIYF
CDR3nt: TGTGCCAGCAGTAAAGGGACAACAGGCTCTGGAAACACCATATATTTT

d_gene: -
v_gene: TRBV5-4
j_gene: TRBJ2-4
abundance: -
CDR3aa: CASSLAGLAKNIQYF
CDR3nt: TGTGCCAGCAGCTTGGCAGGGCTAGCCAAAAACATTCAGTACTTC

d_gene: -
v_gene: TRBV4-1
j_gene: TRBJ2-5
abundance: once
CDR3aa: CASSRGVVSQETQYF
CDR3nt: TGCGCCAGCAGCCGAGGGGTGGTGAGCCAAGAGACCCAGTACTTC

d_gene: -
v_gene: TRBV5-1
j_gene: TRBJ1-3
abundance: -
CDR3aa: CASSLEPQNLGNTIYF
CDR3nt: TGCGCCAGCAGCTTGGAACCGCAAAACCTCGGAAACACCATATATTTT